The 6 T cell receptor beta chains reported below all come from one sample, sequenced in a study of T-cell reconstitution after alpha-beta-depleted transplantation in children. A TCRbeta library incorporating unique molecular identifiers was prepared. TCRdb used MiXCR to reprocess the PCR reads, holding one entry per CDR3 protein. The sample yields around 700,000 distinct CDR3 sequences, roughly 14% seen once. This material consisted of PBMCs, taken before TCRalphabeta/CD19-depleted stem cell transplant. The receptors were gathered from a girl aged 2-15 years with congenital amegakaryocytic thrombocytopenia, due to receive a stem cell transplant.

This clonotype was counted ten times or more. CDR3 nucleotides: TGCGCCAGCAGCCAAGTGGTGGGACTAGCGGGAGACAATGAGCAGTTCTTC. Translating gives CASSQVVGLAGDNEQFF. The chain is built from TRBV4-1 and TRBJ2-1; 14 bases are a match to TRBD2. Germline V gives CDR1 MGHRA, CDR2 YSYEKL. The CDR3 runs 17 residues. The J segment lost 5 bases and the V segment lost 1 base, leaving 4 bases of the junction unmatched.

V gene TRBV21-1 combines with J gene TRBJ2-7; TRBD1, the table's D call, was not compared with the DNA. TRBV21-1 is an annotated pseudogene. This CDR3 region has 14 residues. CDR3 region: CASSKVGGVHEQYF. The CDR3 DNA reads TGTGCCAGCAGCAAAGTAGGGGGGGTACACGAGCAGTACTTC.

The chain carries TRBV13 and TRBJ2-1; TRBD2 matches at 9 bases. J was trimmed by 2 bases and V by 0 bases; bases with no gene match: 2. The CDR3 runs to 16 residues. CDR1 PRHDT and CDR2 FYEKMQ come from the germline V gene (reference sequence). The CDR3 DNA follows: TGTGCCAGCAGCTTAGGCGCGGGAGGGACCTACAATGAGCAGTTCTTC. This translates into CASSLGAGGTYNEQFF.

The chain is built from TRBV10-3 and TRBJ2-1; tentatively, D is TRBD1 (6 bases). V lost 7 bases and J lost 8, with 18 bases in between. The CDR3 is made up of 14 amino acids. The germline gives CDR1 ENHRY, CDR2 SYGVKD. The CDR3 sequence: CAIMGAGEFYEQFF. As DNA, the CDR3 is TGTGCCATCATGGGGGCAGGGGAGTTCTATGAGCAGTTCTTC.

Many counts were recorded for this clonotype. V is TRBV6-5 and J is TRBJ1-1; no clear D. Germline V gives CDR1 MNHEY, CDR2 SVGAGI. The germline V and J ends were trimmed by 7 bases and 5 bases, with 11 bases remaining between them. The CDR3 length is 12 residues. The CDR3 coding sequence is TGTGCCAGCAAGCGGGGAAGAACTGAAGCTTTCTTT. Its translation: CASKRGRTEAFF.

This clonotype was seen a few times. The chain links TRBV12-3 or TRBV12-4 to TRBJ2-1; D not resolved. CDR3 length equals 12 residues. The V end lost 4 bases, the J end lost 13 bases, and 14 bases lay between the germline ends. CDR3 nucleotides: TGTGCCAGCAGTTCCCCCAGTGTGGAACAGTTCTTC. It specifies CASSSPSVEQFF.